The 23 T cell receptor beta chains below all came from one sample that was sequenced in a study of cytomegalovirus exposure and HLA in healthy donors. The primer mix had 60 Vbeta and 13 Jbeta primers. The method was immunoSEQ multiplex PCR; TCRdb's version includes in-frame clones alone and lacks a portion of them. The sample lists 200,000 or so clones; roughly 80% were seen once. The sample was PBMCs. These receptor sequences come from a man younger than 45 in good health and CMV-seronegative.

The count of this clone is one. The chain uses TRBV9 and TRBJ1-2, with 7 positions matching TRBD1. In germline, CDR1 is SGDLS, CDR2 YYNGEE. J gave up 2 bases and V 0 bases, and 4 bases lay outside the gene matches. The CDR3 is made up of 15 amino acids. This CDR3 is CASSVGGQANYGYTF. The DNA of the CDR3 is TGTGCCAGCAGCGTAGGCGGACAGGCAAACTATGGCTACACCTTC.

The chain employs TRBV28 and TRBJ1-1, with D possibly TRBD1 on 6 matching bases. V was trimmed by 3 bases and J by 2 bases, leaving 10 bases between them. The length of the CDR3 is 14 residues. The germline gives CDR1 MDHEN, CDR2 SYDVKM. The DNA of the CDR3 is TGTGCCAGCAGTTTCACAGGGCTTAACACTGAAGCTTTCTTT. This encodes CASSFTGLNTEAFF.

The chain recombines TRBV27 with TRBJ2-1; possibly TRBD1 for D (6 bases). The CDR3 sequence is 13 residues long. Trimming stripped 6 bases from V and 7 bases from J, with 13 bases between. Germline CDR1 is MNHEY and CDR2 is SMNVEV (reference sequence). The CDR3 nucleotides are TGTGCCAGCAGAACCGACAGGATTAATGAGCAGTTCTTC. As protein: CASRTDRINEQFF.

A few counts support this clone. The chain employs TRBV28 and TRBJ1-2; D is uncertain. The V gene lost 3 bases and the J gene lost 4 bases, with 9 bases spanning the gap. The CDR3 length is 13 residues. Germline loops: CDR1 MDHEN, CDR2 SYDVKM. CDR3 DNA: TGTGCCAGCAGTTTGGAGCACCCCTATGGCTACACCTTC. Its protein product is CASSLEHPYGYTF.

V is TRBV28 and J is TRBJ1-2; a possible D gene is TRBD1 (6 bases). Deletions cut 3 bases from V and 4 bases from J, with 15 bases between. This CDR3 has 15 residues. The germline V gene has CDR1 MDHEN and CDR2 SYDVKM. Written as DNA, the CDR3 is TGTGCCAGCAGTTTTTTTCTCAGGGGAGTCTATGGCTACACCTTC. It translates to CASSFFLRGVYGYTF.

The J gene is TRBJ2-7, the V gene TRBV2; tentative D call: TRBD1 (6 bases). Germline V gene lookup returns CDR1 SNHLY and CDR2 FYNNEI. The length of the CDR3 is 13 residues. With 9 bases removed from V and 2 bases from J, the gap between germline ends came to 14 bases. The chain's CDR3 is CASVTGQTYEQYF. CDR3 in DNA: TGTGCCAGTGTTACTGGACAGACCTACGAGCAGTACTTC.

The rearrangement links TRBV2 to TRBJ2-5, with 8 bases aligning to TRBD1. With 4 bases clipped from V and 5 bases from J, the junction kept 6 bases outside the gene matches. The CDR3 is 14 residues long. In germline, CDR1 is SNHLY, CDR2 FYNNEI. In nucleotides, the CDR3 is TGTGCCAGCAGTGTTGGGACAGGCGGTGAGACCCAGTACTTC. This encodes CASSVGTGGETQYF.

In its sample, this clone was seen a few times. CDR3 nucleotide sequence: TGTGCCAGCAGCGTATCTGGGACACCTTACGAGCAGTACTTC. Encoded protein: CASSVSGTPYEQYF. The rearrangement links TRBV9 to TRBJ2-7; maybe TRBD1 (6 bases). Trimming removed 1 base at V and 4 bases at J, with 12 bases between. Per the germline V gene, CDR1 is SGDLS and CDR2 is YYNGEE. The CDR3 has 14 residues.

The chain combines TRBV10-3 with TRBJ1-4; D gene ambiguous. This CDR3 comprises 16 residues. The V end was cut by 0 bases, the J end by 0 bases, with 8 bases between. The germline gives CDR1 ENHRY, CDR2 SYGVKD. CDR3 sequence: CAISESTGATNEKLFF. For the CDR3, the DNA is TGTGCCATCAGTGAGTCGACCGGGGCAACTAATGAAAAACTGTTTTTT.

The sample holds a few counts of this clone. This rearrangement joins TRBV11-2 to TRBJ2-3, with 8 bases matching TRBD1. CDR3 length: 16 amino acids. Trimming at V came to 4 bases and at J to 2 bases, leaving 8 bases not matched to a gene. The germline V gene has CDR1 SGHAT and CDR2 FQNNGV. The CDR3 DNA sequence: TGTGCCAGCAGCTCCCGGGACAGGCCGATCACAGATACGCAGTATTTT. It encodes CASSSRDRPITDTQYF.

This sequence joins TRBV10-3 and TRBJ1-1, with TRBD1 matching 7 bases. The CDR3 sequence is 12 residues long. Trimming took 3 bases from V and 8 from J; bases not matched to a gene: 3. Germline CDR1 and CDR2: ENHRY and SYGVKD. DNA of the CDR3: TGTGCCATCAGTGAAACGGACAGGGAAGCTTTCTTT. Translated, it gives CAISETDREAFF.

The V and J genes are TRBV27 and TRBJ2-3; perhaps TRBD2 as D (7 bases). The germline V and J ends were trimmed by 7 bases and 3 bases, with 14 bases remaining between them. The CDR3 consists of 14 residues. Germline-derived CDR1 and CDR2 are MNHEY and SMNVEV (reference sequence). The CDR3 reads CASKEGGPTDTQYF. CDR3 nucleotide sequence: TGTGCCAGCAAGGAGGGGGGGCCAACAGATACGCAGTATTTT.

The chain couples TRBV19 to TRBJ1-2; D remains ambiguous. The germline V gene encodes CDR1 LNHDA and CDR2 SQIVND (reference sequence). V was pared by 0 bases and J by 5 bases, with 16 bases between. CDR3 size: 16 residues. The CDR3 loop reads CASSIDSGSSEYGYTF. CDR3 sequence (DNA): TGTGCCAGTAGTATAGATTCTGGGTCAAGCGAATATGGCTACACCTTC.

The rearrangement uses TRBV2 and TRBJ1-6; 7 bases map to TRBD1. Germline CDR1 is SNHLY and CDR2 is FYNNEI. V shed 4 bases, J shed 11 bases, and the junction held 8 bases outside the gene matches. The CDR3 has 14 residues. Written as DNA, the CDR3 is TGTGCCAGCAGTGGCAGGGGGAATATTCCACCCCTCCACTTT. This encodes CASSGRGNIPPLHF.

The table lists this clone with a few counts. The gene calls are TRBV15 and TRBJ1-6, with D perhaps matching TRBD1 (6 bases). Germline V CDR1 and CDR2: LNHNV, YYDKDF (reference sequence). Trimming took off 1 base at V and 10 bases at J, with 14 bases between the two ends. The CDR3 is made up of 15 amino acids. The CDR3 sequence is CATSRAQPDSSPLHF. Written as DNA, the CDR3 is TGTGCCACCAGCAGAGCGCAGCCGGACAGCTCACCCCTCCACTTT.

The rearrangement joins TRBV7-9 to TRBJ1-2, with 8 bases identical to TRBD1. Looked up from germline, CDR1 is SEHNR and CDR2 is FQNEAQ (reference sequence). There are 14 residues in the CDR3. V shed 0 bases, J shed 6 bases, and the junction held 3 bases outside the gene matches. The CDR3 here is CASSLADRADGYTF. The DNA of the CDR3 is TGTGCCAGCAGCTTAGCGGACAGGGCGGATGGCTACACCTTC.

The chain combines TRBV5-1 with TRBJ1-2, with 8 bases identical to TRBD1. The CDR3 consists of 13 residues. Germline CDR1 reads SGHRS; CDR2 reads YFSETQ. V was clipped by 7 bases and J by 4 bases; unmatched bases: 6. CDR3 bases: TGCGCCAGCGAAGGTACAGGGGGCTATGGCTACACCTTC. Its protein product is CASEGTGGYGYTF.

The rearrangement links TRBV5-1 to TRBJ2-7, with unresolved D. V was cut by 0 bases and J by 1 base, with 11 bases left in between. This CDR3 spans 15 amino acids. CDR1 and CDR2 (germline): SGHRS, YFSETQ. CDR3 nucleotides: TGCGCCAGCAGCTTGGCGCCAGGTGAATCCTACGAGCAGTACTTC. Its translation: CASSLAPGESYEQYF.

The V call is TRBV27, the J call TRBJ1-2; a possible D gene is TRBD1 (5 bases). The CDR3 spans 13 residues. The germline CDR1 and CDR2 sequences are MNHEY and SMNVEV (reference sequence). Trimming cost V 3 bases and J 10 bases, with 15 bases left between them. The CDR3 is CASSLSREVVYTF. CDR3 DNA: TGTGCCAGCAGTTTGTCCAGGGAGGTAGTCTACACCTTC.

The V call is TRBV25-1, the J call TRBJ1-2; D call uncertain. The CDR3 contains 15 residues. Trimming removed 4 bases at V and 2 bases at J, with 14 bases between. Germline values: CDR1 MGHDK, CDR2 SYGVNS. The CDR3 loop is CASSGTRGRNYGYTF. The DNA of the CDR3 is TGTGCCAGCAGTGGAACCCGGGGTCGAAACTATGGCTACACCTTC.

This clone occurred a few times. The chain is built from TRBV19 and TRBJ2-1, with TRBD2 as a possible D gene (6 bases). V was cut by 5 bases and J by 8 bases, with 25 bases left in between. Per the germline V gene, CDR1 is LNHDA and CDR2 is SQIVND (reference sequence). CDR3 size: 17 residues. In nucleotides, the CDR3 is TGTGCCAGTAGTTTCTATGACTGGGGGGATGCCGGATATGAGCAGTTCTTC. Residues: CASSFYDWGDAGYEQFF.

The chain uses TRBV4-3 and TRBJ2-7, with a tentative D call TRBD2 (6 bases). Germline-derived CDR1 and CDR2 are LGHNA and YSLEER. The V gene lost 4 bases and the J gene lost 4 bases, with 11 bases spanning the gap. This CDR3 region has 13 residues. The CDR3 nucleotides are TGCGCCAGCAGCCTGGACGGGGGATACGAGCAGTACTTC. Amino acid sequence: CASSLDGGYEQYF.

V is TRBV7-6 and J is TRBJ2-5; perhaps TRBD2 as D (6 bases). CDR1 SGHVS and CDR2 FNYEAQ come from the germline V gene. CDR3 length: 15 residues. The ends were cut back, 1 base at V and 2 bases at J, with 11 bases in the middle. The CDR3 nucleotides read TGTGCCAGCAGCTTAGGGGTGGCGGGGCAAGAGACCCAGTACTTC. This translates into CASSLGVAGQETQYF.